This is a list of T cell receptor beta chains from one sample in a study of T-cell memory formation after mild COVID-19. TCRdb reprocessed the 5' RACE reads with MiXCR, giving one entry per CDR3 protein. The table shows 550,000 to 700,000 distinct CDR3 sequences, with approximately 15% occurring only once. Material: PBMCs or a T cell subset sorted from them (not recorded which). These TCRs come from an adult woman who had mild COVID-19 (a few samples of this study predate the infection). Cell type and time point are not known. Both conserved end residues are part of each CDR3. D genes are given only for firm matches. Clone size is not always given. Where it is, it says once, few, many or a class for expanded clones.

>TRBV19|TRBJ1-1|-|-|19
TGTGCCAGTAGTATATGGGCGTTTTTTAAACAGGGCGGAAACACTGAAGCTTTCTTT
CASSIWAFFKQGGNTEAFF
>TRBV9|TRBJ2-7|-|few|15
TGTGCCAGCAGCGAGACAGGCTGGGAGGGCTACGAGCAGTACTTC
CASSETGWEGYEQYF
>TRBV5-1|TRBJ1-2|TRBD1|few|15
TGCGCCAGCAGCTTGTGGGACAGCGAGTCCTATGGCTACACCTTC
CASSLWDSESYGYTF
>TRBV6-1|TRBJ1-5|-|-|15
TGTGCCAGCAGTAATCGGAGGGCAACGGGTCAGCCCCAGCATTTT
CASSNRRATGQPQHF
>TRBV20-1|TRBJ2-7|TRBD1|-|16
TGCAGTGCTAGATCTCGACAGGGGGCCACCGAATACGAGCAGTACTTC
CSARSRQGATEYEQYF
>TRBV5-5|TRBJ1-1|-|-|14
TGTGCCAGCAGAATCGACGAGGGGAACACTGAAGCTTTCTTT
CASRIDEGNTEAFF
>TRBV3-1|TRBJ2-7|-|few|15
TGTGCCAGCAGCCAAATATCCCCCGTGAGGTACGAGCAGTACTTC
CASSQISPVRYEQYF
>TRBV3-1|TRBJ2-5|-|few|14
TGTGCCAGCAGCCAAGAACGGGACCAAGAGACCCAGTACTTC
CASSQERDQETQYF
>TRBV30|TRBJ2-2|-|few|14
TGTGCCTGGAGTCGGGGCAGAAACACCGGGGAGCTGTTTTTT
CAWSRGRNTGELFF
>TRBV5-1|TRBJ2-1|-|few|16
TGCGCCAGCAGCTTGGAGGGTAGCGGAAAGTACAATGAGCAGTTCTTC
CASSLEGSGKYNEQFF
>TRBV10-3|TRBJ1-2|-|-|13
TGTGCCATACCTCGGGGGGTTAAGGATGGCTACACCTTC
CAIPRGVKDGYTF
>TRBV2|TRBJ1-5|-|-|16
TGTGCCAGCAGTGAAAGGTACTTGAGCGGAAACCAGCCCCAGCATTTT
CASSERYLSGNQPQHF
>TRBV29-1|TRBJ2-7|-|few|12
TGCAGCGTTTGGGACGGATCCTACGAGCAGTACTTC
CSVWDGSYEQYF
>TRBV7-7|TRBJ2-1|TRBD2|-|17
TGTGCTAGCAGTACTAGCATGGGACTAGCGGGCGACAATGAGCAGTTCTTC
CASSTSMGLAGDNEQFF
>TRBV29-1|TRBJ2-1|-|-|17
TGCAGCGTTGAGGTGGGGAGGTTCCGAGGGCTTTACAATGAGCAGTTCTTC
CSVEVGRFRGLYNEQFF
>TRBV6-2/TRBV6-3|TRBJ2-7|TRBD2|-|17
TGTGCCAGCAGTTACACCCGAGGACTAGCGGGAGAGTACGAGCAGTACTTC
CASSYTRGLAGEYEQYF
>TRBV5-4|TRBJ2-3|-|few|14
TGTGCCAGCAGCTTGGTCTCTGGGGCAGATACGCAGTATTTT
CASSLVSGADTQYF
>TRBV14|TRBJ2-1|-|few|12
TGTGCCAGCAGCCAACGAAGGGCTGAGCAGTTCTTC
CASSQRRAEQFF
>TRBV30|TRBJ2-4|-|few|12
TGTGCCTGGAGTGTAGCCAAAAACATTCAGTACTTC
CAWSVAKNIQYF
>TRBV5-8|TRBJ1-5|-|-|12
TGTGCCAGCAGCCCGCCTTATCAGCCCCAGCATTTT
CASSPPYQPQHF
>TRBV7-8|TRBJ2-2|-|many|16
TGTGCCAGCAGCTTAGGATTTGGCGCGGACACCGGGGAGCTGTTTTTT
CASSLGFGADTGELFF
>TRBV9|TRBJ2-1|TRBD2|-|14
TGTGCCAGCGGGTCGGGGACTAGCGGTAATGAGCAGTTCTTC
CASGSGTSGNEQFF
>TRBV20-1|TRBJ2-5|-|few|16
TGCAGTGCTAGAGATTGGGACTTTACGAGCCAAGAGACCCAGTACTTC
CSARDWDFTSQETQYF
>TRBV6-5|TRBJ1-1|TRBD1|-|16
TGTGCCAGCAGTTACTCGATCCGACAGGGTTCCACTGAAGCTTTCTTT
CASSYSIRQGSTEAFF
>TRBV5-1|TRBJ2-2|-|few|14
TGCGCCAGCAGCGCACCGGGGAACACCGGGGAGCTGTTTTTT
CASSAPGNTGELFF
>TRBV24-1|TRBJ1-5|-|-|13
TGTGCCACCAGTGACTCTAGGTTTGGGCCCCAGCATTTT
CATSDSRFGPQHF
>TRBV24-1|TRBJ2-7|-|-|14
TGTGCCACCAGCGGGCCCCTGGGGGCCTACGAGCAGTACTTC
CATSGPLGAYEQYF
>TRBV2|TRBJ1-3|-|-|12
TGTGCCAGCGAATACTCTGGAAACACCATATATTTT
CASEYSGNTIYF
>TRBV20-1|TRBJ1-2|-|-|12
TGCAGTGCTAGAGATCGGGCGTATGGCTACACCTTC
CSARDRAYGYTF
>TRBV7-8|TRBJ2-7|TRBD1|few|14
TGTGCCAGCAGGCCTACTGGGGACAGCTACGAGCAGTACTTC
CASRPTGDSYEQYF
>TRBV7-9|TRBJ1-2|-|-|13
TGTGCCAGCAGCTCCAGTCGAGGGGATGGCTACACCTTC
CASSSSRGDGYTF
>TRBV9|TRBJ2-1|TRBD2|few|14
TGTGCCAGCAGCCCAGGGACTAGCGACAATGAGCAGTTCTTC
CASSPGTSDNEQFF
>TRBV7-2|TRBJ1-2|-|-|12
TGTGCCAGCAGCTTTGTACAGTATGGCTACACCTTC
CASSFVQYGYTF
>TRBV18|TRBJ1-1|-|-|16
TGTGCCAGCTCACCACGGAGGGGTCTTCTGGACACTGAAGCTTTCTTT
CASSPRRGLLDTEAFF
>TRBV6-1|TRBJ1-5|TRBD1|-|17
TGTGCCAGCCTCCGCAGGTCCACACAGGGGGCCGCTCAGCCCCAGCATTTT
CASLRRSTQGAAQPQHF
>TRBV7-9|TRBJ2-1|TRBD2|-|16
TGTGCCAGCAGCCCTAGACTAGCGGTCCCGTCGAGAGAGCAGTTCTTC
CASSPRLAVPSREQFF
>TRBV12-3/TRBV12-4|TRBJ2-3|TRBD1|-|15
TGTGCCAGCAGTTTAGGAACAGGGGATACAGATACGCAGTATTTT
CASSLGTGDTDTQYF
>TRBV7-9|TRBJ2-7|-|many|13
TGTGCCAGCAGCTTAGAATCCTACTACGAGCAGTACTTC
CASSLESYYEQYF
>TRBV29-1|TRBJ2-3|TRBD1|many|12
TGCAGCGGCCAACAGGGGGCAAATACGCAGTATTTT
CSGQQGANTQYF
>TRBV6-5|TRBJ2-7|TRBD1|many|13
TGTGCCAGCAGTTACCGACAGGGCCACGAGCAGTACTTC
CASSYRQGHEQYF